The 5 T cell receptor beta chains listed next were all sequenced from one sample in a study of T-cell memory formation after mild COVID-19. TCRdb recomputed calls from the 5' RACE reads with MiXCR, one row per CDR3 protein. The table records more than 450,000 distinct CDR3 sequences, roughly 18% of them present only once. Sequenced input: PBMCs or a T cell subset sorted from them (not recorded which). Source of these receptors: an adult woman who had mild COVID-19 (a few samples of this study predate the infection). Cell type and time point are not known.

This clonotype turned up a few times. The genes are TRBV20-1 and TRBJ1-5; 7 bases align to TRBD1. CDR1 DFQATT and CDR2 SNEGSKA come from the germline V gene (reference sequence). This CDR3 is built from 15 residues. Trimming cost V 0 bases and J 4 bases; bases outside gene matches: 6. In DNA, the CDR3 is TGCAGTGCTAGAGATCGACAGGGAGGAAATCAGCCCCAGCATTTT. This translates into CSARDRQGGNQPQHF.

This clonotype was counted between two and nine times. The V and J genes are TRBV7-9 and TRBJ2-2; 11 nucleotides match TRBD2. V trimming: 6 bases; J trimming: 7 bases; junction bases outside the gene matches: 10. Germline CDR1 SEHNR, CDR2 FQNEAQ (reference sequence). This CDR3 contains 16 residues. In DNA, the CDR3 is TGTGCCAGCAGGACAGCTAGCGGGAGGCGAGTCGGGGAGCTGTTTTTT. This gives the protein CASRTASGRRVGELFF.

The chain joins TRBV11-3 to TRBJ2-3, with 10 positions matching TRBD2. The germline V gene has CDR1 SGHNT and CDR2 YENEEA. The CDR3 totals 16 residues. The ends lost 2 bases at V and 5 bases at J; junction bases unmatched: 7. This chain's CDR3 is CASSLRSGGAGDTQYF. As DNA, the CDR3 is TGTGCCAGCAGCTTAAGGAGCGGGGGGGCCGGAGATACGCAGTATTTT.

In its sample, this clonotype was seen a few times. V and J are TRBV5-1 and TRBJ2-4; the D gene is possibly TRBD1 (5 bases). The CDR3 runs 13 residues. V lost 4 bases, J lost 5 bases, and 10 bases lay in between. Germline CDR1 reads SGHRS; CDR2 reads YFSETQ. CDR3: CASSQTGENIQYF. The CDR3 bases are TGCGCCAGCAGCCAAACAGGCGAAAACATTCAGTACTTC.

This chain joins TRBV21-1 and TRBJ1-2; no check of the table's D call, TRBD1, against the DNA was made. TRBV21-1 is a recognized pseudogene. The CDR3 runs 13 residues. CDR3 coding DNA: TGTGCCAGCAGCGGGACGCCCCGGCAGGGCTACACCTTC. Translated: CASSGTPRQGYTF.